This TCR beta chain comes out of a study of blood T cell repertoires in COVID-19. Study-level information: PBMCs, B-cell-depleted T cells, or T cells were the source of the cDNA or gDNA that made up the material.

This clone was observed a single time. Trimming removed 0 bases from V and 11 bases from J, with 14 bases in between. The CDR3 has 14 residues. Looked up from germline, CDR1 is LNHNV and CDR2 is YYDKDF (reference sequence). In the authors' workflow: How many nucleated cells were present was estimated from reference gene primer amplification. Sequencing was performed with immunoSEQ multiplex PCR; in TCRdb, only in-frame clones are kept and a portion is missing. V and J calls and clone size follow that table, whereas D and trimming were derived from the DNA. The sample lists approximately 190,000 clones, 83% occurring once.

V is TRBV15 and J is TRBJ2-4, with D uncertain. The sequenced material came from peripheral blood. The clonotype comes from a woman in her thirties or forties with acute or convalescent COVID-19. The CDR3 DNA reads TGTGCCACCAGCAGAGATAGCCCGCGGTCTTTTCAGTACTTC. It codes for CATSRDSPRSFQYF.